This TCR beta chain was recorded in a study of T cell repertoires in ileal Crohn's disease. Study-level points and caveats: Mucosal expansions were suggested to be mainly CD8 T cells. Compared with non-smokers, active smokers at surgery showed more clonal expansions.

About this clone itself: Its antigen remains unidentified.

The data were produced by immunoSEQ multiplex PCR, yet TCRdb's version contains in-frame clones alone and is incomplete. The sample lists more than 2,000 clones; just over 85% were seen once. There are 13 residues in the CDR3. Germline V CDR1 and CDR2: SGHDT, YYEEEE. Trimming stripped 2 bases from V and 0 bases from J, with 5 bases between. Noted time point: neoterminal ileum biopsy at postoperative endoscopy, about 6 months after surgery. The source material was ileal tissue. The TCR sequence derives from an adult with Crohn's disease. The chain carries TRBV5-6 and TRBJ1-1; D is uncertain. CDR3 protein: CASSLTVNTEAFF. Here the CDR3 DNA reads TGTGCCAGCAGCTTAACAGTGAACACTGAAGCTTTCTTT.